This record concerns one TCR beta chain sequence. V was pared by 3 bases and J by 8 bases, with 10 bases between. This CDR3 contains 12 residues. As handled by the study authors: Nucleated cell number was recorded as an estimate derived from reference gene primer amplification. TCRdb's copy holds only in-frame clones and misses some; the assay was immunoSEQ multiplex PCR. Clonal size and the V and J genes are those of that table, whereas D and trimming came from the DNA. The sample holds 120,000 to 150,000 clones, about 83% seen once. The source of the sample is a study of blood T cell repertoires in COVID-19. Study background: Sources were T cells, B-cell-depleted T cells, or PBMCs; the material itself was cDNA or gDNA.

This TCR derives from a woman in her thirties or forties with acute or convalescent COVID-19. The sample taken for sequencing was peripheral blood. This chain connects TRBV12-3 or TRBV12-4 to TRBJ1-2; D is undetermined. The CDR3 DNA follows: TGTGCCAGCAGTTTGTCAGCGGGGGGCTACACCTTC. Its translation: CASSLSAGGYTF.